Below, 7 T cell receptor beta chains from the same sample are listed, as sequenced in a study of T cell changes during pregnancy in multiple sclerosis. Measured with immunoSEQ multiplex PCR; TCRdb has only the in-frame clones, and not every one. The sample has about 76,000 clones, more than 90% seen once; the top ten hold around 3.5%. The specimen was peripheral blood, collected after pregnancy. Receptor source: a female donor in good health, enrolled as a control in a pregnancy study.

V and J are TRBV13 and TRBJ2-1; 7 positions match TRBD1. The germline CDR1 and CDR2 sequences are PRHDT and FYEKMQ (reference sequence). With V trimmed by 5 bases and J by 6 bases, 4 bases remained unmatched. The CDR3 loop spans 13 amino acids. For the CDR3, the DNA is TGTGCCAGCAGCCGAGGACAGGCCAATGAGCAGTTCTTC. Protein sequence: CASSRGQANEQFF.

This chain links TRBV7-2 with TRBJ2-6; 9 bases fit TRBD1. V lost 5 bases to trimming and J lost 2 bases; unmatched junction nucleotides: 7. Looked up from germline, CDR1 is SGHTA and CDR2 is FQGNSA. CDR3 size: 17 residues. The DNA for the CDR3 is TGTGCCAGCAGCCCGGGACAGGGTAACCCTGGGGCCAACGTCCTGACTTTC. Its translation is CASSPGQGNPGANVLTF.

CDR3 protein: CASRERERSPGELFF. CDR3 coding DNA: TGTGCCAGCAGGGAGCGGGAGAGGTCCCCCGGGGAGCTGTTTTTT. The rearrangement links TRBV27 to TRBJ2-2; 8 bases are shared with TRBD2. Per the germline V gene, CDR1 is MNHEY and CDR2 is SMNVEV (reference sequence). V gave up 6 bases and J gave up 6 bases; unmatched junction bases: 9. The CDR3 runs to 15 residues.

V and J are TRBV27 and TRBJ2-7; TRBD1 might be the D (6 bases). The germline CDR1 and CDR2 sequences are MNHEY and SMNVEV (reference sequence). This CDR3 spans 16 amino acids. Trimming left V 0 bases short and J 3 bases short, with 15 bases between. In DNA form, the CDR3 reads TGTGCCAGCAGTTTATCCCCCTCGACAGGTTTCTACGAGCAGTACTTC. Amino acid sequence: CASSLSPSTGFYEQYF.

CDR3: CASSLGHLNTEAFF. The CDR3 DNA sequence: TGCGCCAGCAGCTTGGGACACCTGAACACTGAAGCTTTCTTT. The chain carries TRBV5-1 and TRBJ1-1; D gene uncertain. CDR1 and CDR2 (germline): SGHRS, YFSETQ. There are 14 residues in the CDR3. Trimming cost V 0 bases and J 0 bases, with 6 bases left between them.

The rearrangement joins TRBV28 to TRBJ1-2; D might be TRBD1 (5 bases). CDR1 is MDHEN, CDR2 SYDVKM, per germline. This CDR3 region has 14 residues. V was trimmed by 6 bases and J by 0 bases, leaving 11 bases between them. The CDR3 region has the DNA TGTGCCAGCAGCCTGGACATCTCTAACTATGGCTACACCTTC. Amino acids: CASSLDISNYGYTF.

CDR3 coding DNA: TGTGCCAGTAGTATTGGCCAGGCGCCCTACGAGCAGTACTTC. Translation gives CASSIGQAPYEQYF. This chain uses TRBV19 with TRBJ2-7; D is undetermined. Germline CDR1 is LNHDA and CDR2 is SQIVND (reference sequence). Trimming stripped 3 bases from V and 2 bases from J, with 11 bases between. This CDR3 region has 14 residues.